The subject of this entry is one TCR beta chain. The target antigen is unknown. Primers for the PCR totalled 60 Vbeta and 13 Jbeta. Libraries were prepared by immunoSEQ multiplex PCR; TCRdb keeps only in-frame clonotypes and omits some of them. The sample lists about 160,000 clones, about 80% occurring once. This specimen comes from a study of cytomegalovirus exposure and HLA in healthy donors. Across the whole study: Approximately 200 million T cells yielded 90 million to 130 million unique TCR beta sequences in earlier analysis.

Trimming pared 5 bases from V and 2 bases from J, leaving 7 bases between. CDR3 length equals 12 residues. Per the germline V gene, CDR1 is SGHAT and CDR2 is FQNNGV. At collection, donors were nominally healthy, but unrecorded immune exposures were probable. Study-wide points: Sequencing depth across donors, presence/absence analyses assumed, was roughly uniform.

Source material: PBMCs. This TCR was recovered from a man aged 35 to 55 in good health and CMV-seronegative. The chain links TRBV11-2 to TRBJ2-7; TRBD2 might be the D (5 bases). The CDR3 DNA reads TGTGCCAGCAGCGTGGGAGCCTACGAGCAGTACTTC. Amino acids: CASSVGAYEQYF.